Below, one TCR beta chain is given with its context. Its target is unknown. These data are taken from a study of blood T cells in healthy people across ages. The authors ran a second PCR of about 6 to 11 cycles using a sample-barcoded 5' primer and a J-beta primer mix. Every cDNA molecule carried a tag from a template-switch adaptor bearing 12 random nucleotides. MiXCR was run by TCRdb on the 5' RACE reads, yielding one entry per CDR3 protein. The sample carries 450,000 to 700,000 distinct CDR3 sequences, 27% recorded once. Study conclusions and caveats: Diversity of TCR beta correlated strongly with naive T cell percentage. The long-lived group displayed more naive CD4+ cells, plus higher diversity, than the aged donors did.

J was trimmed by 5 bases and V by 5 bases; bases with no gene match: 3. The CDR3 runs 13 residues. Germline V gene sequence: CDR1 DFQATT, CDR2 SNEGSKA (reference sequence). The chain employs TRBV20-1 and TRBJ2-5, with 12 bases that match TRBD2. The clonotype was recovered from an older woman in good health. Sequencing input: blood. CDR3: CSAPGTSGETQYF. The CDR3 DNA is TGCAGTGCTCCCGGGACTAGCGGGGAGACCCAGTACTTC.